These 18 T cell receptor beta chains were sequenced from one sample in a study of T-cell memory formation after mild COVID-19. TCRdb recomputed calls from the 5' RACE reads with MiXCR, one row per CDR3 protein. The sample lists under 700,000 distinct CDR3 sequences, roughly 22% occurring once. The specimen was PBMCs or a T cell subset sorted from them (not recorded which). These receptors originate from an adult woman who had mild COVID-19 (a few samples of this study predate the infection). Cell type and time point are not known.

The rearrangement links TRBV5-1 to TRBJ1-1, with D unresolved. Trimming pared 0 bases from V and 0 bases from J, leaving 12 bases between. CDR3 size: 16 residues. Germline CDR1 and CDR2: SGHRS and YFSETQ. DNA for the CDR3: TGCGCCAGCAGCTTGGGGCCCTTATCCATGAACACTGAAGCTTTCTTT. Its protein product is CASSLGPLSMNTEAFF.

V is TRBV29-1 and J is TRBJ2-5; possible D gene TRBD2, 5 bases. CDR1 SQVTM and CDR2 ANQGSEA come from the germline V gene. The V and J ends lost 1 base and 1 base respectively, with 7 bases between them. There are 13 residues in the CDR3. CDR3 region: CSVEAGSQETQYF. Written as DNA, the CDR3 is TGCAGCGTTGAAGCGGGGAGCCAAGAGACCCAGTACTTC. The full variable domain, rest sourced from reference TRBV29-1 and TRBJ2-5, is SAVISQKPSRDICQRGTSLTIQCQVDSQVTMMFWYRQQPGQSLTLIATANQGSEATYESGFVIDKFPISRPNLTFSTLTVSNMSPEDSSIYLCSVEAGSQETQYFGPGTRLLVL.

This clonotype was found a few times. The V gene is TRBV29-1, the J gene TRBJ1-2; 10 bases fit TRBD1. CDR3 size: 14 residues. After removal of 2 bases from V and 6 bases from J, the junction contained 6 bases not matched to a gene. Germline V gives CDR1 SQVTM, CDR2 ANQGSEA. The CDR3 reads CSVERGTGVHGYTF. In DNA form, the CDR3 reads TGCAGCGTTGAACGCGGGACAGGGGTCCATGGCTACACCTTC.

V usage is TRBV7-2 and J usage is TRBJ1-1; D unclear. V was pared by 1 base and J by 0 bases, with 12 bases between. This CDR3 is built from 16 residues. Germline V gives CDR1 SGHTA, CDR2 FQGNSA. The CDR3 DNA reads TGTGCCAGCAGCTTAGTTTCTGGGCAGGTGAACACTGAAGCTTTCTTT. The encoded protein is CASSLVSGQVNTEAFF.

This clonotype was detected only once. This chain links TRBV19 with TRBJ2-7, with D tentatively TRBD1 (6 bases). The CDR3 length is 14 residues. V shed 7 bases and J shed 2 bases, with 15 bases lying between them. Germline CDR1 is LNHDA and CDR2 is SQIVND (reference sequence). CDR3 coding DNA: TGTGCCAGTACTACGGGTTGGGGGCCCTACGAGCAGTACTTC. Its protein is CASTTGWGPYEQYF.

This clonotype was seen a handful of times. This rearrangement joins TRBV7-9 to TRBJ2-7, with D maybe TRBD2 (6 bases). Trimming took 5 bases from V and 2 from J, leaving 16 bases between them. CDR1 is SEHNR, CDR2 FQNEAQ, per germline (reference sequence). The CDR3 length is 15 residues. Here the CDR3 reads CASSPLGDFTYEQYF. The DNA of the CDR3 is TGTGCCAGCAGCCCCCTAGGGGACTTCACCTACGAGCAGTACTTC.

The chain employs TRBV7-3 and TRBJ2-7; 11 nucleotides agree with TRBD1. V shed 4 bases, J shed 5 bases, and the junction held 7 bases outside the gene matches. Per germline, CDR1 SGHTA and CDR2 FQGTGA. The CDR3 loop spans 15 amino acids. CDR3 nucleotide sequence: TGTGCCAGCAGCTCAGGGACAGGGGGTTACGACGAGCAGTACTTC. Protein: CASSSGTGGYDEQYF.

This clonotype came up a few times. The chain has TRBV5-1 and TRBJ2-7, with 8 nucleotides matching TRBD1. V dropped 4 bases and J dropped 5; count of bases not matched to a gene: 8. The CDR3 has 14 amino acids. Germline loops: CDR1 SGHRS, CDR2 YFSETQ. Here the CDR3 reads CASSHGQGADEQYF. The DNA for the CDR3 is TGCGCCAGCAGCCACGGGCAGGGGGCGGACGAGCAGTACTTC.

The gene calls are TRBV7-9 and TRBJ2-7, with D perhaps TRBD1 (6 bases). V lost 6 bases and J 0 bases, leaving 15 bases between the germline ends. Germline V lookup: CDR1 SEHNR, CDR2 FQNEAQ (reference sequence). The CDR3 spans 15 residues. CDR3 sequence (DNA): TGTGCCAGCAGTTTGGATCCGGGACACTCCTACGAGCAGTACTTC. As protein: CASSLDPGHSYEQYF.

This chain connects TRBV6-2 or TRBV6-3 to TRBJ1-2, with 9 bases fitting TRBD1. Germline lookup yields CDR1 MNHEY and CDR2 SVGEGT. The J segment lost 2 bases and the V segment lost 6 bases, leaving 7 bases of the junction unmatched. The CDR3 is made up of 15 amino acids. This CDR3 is CASRPGQGSNYGYTF. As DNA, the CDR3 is TGTGCCAGCAGACCGGGACAGGGATCCAACTATGGCTACACCTTC.

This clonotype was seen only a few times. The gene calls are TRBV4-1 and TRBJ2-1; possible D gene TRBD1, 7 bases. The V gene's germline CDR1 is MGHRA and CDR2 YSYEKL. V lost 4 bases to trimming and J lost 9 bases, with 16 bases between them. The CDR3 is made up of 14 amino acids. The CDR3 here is CASSRGTDNAEQFF. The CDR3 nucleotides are TGCGCCAGCAGCCGCGGGACAGACAACGCTGAGCAGTTCTTC.

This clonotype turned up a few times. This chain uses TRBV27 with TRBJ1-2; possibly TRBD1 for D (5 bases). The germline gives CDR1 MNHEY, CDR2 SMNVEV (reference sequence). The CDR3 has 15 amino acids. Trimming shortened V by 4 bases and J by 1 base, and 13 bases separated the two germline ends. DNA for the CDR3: TGTGCCAGCAGTTCGGTGGCAGGGATTAACTATGGCTACACCTTC. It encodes CASSSVAGINYGYTF.

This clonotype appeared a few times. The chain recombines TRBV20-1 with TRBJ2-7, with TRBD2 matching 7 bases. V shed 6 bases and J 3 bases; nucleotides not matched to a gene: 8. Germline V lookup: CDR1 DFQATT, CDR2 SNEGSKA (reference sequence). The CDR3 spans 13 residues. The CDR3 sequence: CSAPAGIIYEQYF. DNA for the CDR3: TGCAGTGCCCCAGCGGGGATCATCTACGAGCAGTACTTC.

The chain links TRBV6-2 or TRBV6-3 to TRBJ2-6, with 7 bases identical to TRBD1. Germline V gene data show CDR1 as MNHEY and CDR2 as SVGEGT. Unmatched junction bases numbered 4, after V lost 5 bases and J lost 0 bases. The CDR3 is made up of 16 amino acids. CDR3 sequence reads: CASSPTGASGANVLTF. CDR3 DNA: TGTGCCAGCAGTCCAACAGGGGCCTCTGGGGCCAACGTCCTGACTTTC.

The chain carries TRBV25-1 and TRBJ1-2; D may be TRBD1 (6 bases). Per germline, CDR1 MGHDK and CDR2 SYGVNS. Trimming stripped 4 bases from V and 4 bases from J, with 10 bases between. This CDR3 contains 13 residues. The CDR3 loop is CASSVGHGYGYTF. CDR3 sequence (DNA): TGTGCCAGCAGTGTGGGACACGGCTATGGCTACACCTTC.

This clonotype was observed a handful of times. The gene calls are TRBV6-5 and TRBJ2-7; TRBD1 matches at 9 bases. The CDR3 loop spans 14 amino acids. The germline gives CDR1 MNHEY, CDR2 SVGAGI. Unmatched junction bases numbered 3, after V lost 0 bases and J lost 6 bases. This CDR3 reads CASSYSTGGGEQYF. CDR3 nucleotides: TGTGCCAGCAGTTACTCGACAGGGGGAGGCGAGCAGTACTTC.

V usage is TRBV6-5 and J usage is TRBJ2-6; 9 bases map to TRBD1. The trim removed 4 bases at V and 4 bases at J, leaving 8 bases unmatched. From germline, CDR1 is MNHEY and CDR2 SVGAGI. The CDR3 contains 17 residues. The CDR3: CASSFWDRARGANVLTF. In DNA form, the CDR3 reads TGTGCCAGCAGTTTCTGGGACAGGGCCAGGGGGGCCAACGTCCTGACTTTC.

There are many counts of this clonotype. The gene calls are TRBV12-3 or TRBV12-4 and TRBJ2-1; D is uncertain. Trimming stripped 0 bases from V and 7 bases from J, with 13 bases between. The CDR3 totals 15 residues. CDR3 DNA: TGTGCCAGCAGTTTAGCGGCCCTGGGGTCTAATGAGCAGTTCTTC. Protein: CASSLAALGSNEQFF.